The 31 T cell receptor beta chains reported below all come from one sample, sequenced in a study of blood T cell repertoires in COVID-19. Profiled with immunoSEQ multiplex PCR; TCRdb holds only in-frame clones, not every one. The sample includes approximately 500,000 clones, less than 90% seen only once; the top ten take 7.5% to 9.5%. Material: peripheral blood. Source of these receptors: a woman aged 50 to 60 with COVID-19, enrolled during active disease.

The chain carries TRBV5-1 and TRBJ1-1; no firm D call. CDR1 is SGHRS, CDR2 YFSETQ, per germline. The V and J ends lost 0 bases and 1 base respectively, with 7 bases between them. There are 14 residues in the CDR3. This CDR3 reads CASSLAMANTEAFF. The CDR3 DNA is TGCGCCAGCAGCTTGGCCATGGCGAACACTGAAGCTTTCTTT.

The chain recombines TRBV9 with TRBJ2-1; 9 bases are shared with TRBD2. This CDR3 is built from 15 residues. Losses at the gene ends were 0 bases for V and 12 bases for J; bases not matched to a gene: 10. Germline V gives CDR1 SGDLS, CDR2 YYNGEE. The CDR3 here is CASSVAGGGAGVQFF. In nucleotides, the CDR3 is TGTGCCAGCAGCGTAGCTGGCGGGGGGGCTGGGGTGCAGTTCTTC.

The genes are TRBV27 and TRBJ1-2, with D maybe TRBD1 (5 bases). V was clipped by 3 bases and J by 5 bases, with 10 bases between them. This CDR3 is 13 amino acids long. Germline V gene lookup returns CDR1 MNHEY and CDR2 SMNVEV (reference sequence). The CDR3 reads CASSLQGLYGYTF. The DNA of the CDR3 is TGTGCCAGCAGTTTGCAGGGACTTTATGGCTACACCTTC.

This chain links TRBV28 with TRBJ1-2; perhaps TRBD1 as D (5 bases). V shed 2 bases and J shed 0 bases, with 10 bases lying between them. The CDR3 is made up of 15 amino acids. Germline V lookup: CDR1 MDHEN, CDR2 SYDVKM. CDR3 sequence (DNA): TGTGCCAGCAGTTTAAATGGGGGGGCTAACTATGGCTACACCTTC. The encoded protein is CASSLNGGANYGYTF.

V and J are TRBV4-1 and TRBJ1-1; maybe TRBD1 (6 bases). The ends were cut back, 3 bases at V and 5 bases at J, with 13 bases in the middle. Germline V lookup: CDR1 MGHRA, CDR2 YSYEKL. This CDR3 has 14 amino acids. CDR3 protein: CASSHRTGMTEAFF. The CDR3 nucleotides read TGCGCCAGCAGCCACAGAACAGGGATGACTGAAGCTTTCTTT.

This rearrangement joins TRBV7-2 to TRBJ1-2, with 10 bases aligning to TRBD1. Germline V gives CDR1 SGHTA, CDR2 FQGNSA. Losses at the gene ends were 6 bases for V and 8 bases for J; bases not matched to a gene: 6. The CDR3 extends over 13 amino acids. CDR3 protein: CASRFDRGRGYTF. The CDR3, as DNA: TGTGCCAGCAGATTCGACAGGGGGCGCGGCTACACCTTC. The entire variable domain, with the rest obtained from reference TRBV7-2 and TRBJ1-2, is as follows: GAGVSQSPSNKVTEKGKDVELRCDPISGHTALYWYRQSLGQGLEFLIYFQGNSAPDKSGLPSDRFSAERTGGSVSTLTIQRTQQEDSAVYLCASRFDRGRGYTFGSGTRLTVV.

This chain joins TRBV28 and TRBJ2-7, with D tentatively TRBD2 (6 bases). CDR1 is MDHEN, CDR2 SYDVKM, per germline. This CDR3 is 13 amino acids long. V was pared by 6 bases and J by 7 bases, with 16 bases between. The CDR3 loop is CASRNGGISEQYF. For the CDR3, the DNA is TGTGCCAGCAGAAATGGGGGGATATCTGAGCAGTACTTC.

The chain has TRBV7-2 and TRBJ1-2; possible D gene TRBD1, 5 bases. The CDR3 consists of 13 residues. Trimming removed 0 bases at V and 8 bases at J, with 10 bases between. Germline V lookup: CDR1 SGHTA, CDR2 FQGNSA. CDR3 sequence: CASSLAAGDGYTF. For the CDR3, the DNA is TGTGCCAGCAGCTTAGCGGCGGGGGACGGCTACACCTTC.

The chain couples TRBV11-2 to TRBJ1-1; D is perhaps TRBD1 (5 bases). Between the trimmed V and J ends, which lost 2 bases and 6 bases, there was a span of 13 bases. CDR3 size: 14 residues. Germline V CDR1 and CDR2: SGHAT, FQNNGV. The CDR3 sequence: CASSLIGRAAEAFF. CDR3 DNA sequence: TGTGCCAGCAGCTTAATAGGCAGGGCCGCTGAAGCTTTCTTT.

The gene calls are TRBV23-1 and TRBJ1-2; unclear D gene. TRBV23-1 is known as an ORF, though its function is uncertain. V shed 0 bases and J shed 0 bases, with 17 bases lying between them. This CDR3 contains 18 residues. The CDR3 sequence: CASSQSGDPGEANYGYTF. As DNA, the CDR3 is TGCGCCAGCAGTCAATCGGGCGACCCAGGCGAAGCTAACTATGGCTACACCTTC.

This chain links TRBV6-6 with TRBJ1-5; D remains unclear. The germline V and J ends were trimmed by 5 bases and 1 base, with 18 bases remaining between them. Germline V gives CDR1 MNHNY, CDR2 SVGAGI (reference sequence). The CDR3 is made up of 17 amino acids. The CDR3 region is CASSPAHPARSNQPQHF. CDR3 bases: TGTGCCAGCAGTCCTGCTCATCCGGCCAGGAGCAATCAGCCCCAGCATTTT.

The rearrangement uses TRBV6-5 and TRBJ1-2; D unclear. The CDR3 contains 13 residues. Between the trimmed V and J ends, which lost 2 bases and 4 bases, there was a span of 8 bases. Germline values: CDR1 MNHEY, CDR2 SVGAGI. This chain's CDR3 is CASSYGEGYGYTF. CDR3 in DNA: TGTGCCAGCAGTTACGGAGAAGGCTATGGCTACACCTTC.

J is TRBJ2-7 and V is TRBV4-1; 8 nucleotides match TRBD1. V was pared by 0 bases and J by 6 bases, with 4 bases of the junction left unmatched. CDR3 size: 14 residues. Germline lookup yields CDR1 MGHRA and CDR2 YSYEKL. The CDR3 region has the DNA TGCGCCAGCAGCCAAGATCTCAGGGGGCGCGAGCAGTACTTC. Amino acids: CASSQDLRGREQYF.

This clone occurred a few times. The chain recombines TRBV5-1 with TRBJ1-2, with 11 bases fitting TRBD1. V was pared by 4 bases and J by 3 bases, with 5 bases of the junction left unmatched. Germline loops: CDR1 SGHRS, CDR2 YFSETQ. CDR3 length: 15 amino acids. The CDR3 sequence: CASSTGTGGYYGYTF. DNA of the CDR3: TGCGCCAGCAGCACTGGGACAGGGGGTTACTATGGCTACACCTTC.

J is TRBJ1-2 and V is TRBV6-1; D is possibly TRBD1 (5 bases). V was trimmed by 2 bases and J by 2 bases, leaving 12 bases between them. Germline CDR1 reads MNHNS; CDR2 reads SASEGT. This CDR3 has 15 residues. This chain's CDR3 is CASSEPLQGNYGYTF. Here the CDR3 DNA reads TGTGCCAGCAGTGAACCCCTGCAGGGAAACTATGGCTACACCTTC.

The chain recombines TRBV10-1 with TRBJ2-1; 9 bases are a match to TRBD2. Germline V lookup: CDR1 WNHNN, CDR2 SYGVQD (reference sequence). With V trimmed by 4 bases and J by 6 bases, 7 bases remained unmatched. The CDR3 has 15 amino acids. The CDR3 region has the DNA TGCGCCAGCAGTGGCTGGACTAGCGCCGGCAATGAGCAGTTCTTC. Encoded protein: CASSGWTSAGNEQFF.

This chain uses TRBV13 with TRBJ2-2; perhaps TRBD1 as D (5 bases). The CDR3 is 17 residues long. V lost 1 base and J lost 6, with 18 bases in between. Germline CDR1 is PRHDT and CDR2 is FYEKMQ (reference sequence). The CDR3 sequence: CASSLAHKGQVAGELFF. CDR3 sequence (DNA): TGTGCCAGCAGCTTAGCCCATAAGGGGCAGGTGGCCGGGGAGCTGTTTTTT.

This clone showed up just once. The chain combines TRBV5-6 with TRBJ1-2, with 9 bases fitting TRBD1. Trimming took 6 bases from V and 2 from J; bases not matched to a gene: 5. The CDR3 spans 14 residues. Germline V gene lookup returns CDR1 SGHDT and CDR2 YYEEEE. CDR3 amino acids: CASTWDRANYGYTF. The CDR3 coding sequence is TGTGCCAGCACCTGGGACAGGGCCAACTATGGCTACACCTTC.

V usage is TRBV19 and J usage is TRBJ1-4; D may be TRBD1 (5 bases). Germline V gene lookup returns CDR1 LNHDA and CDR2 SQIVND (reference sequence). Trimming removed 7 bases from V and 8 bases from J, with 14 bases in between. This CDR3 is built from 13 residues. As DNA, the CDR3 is TGTGCCAGTAAACGCAGGGTCGGCGAAAAACTGTTTTTT. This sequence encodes CASKRRVGEKLFF.

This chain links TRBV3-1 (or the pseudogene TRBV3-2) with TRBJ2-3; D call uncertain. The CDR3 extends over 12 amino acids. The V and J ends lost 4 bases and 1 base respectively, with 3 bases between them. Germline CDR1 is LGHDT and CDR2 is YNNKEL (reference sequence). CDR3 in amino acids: CASSPGTDTQYF. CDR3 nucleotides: TGTGCCAGCAGCCCCGGCACAGATACGCAGTATTTT.

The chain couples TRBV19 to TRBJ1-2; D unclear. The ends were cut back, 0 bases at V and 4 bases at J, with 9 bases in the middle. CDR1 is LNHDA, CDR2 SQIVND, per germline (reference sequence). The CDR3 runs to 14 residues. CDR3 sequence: CASSIEIEGYGYTF. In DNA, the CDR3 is TGTGCCAGTAGTATAGAGATAGAGGGCTATGGCTACACCTTC. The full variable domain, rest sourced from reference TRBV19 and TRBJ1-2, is DGGITQSPKYLFRKEGQNVTLSCEQNLNHDAMYWYRQDPGQGLRLIYYSQIVNDFQKGDIAEGYSVSREKKESFPLTVTSAQKNPTAFYLCASSIEIEGYGYTFGSGTRLTVV.

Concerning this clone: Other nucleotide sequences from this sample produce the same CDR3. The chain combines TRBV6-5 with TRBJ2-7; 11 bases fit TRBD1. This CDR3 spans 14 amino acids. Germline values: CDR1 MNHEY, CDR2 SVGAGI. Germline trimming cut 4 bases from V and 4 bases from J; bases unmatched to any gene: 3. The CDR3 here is CASSSGTGGYEQYF. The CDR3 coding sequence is TGTGCCAGCAGTTCCGGGACAGGGGGATACGAGCAGTACTTC.

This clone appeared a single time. CDR3 residues: CASSPLVALGGNSYEQYF. In DNA, the CDR3 is TGCGCCAGCAGCCCCCTTGTGGCACTCGGGGGGAACTCCTACGAGCAGTACTTC. The genes are TRBV4-1 and TRBJ2-7; the match to TRBD2 covers 7 bases. This CDR3 spans 18 amino acids. After removal of 4 bases from V and 0 bases from J, the junction contained 15 bases not matched to a gene. CDR1 is MGHRA and CDR2 is YSYEKL in the germline V gene.

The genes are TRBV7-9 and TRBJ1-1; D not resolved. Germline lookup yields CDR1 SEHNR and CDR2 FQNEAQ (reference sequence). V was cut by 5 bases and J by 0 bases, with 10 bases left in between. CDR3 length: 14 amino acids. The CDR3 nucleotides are TGTGCCAGCAGCGCTGACCAGGTGAACACTGAAGCTTTCTTT. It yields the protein CASSADQVNTEAFF.

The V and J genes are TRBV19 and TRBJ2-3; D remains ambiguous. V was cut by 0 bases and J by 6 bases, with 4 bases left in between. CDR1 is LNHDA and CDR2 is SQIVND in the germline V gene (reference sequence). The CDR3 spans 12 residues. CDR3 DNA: TGTGCCAGTAGTATAGAGCGGGATACGCAGTATTTT. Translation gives CASSIERDTQYF.

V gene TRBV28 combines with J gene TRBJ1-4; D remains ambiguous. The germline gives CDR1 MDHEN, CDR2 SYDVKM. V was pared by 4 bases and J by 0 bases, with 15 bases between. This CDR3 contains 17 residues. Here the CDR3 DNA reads TGTGCCAGCAGTTCTGCCCCCGGTGTAGCAACTAATGAAAAACTGTTTTTT. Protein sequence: CASSSAPGVATNEKLFF.

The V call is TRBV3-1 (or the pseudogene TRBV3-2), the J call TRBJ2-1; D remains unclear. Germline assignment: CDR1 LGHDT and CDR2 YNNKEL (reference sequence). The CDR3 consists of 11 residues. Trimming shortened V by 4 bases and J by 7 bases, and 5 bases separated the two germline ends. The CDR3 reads CASSLMNEQFF. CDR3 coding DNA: TGTGCCAGCAGCCTCATGAATGAGCAGTTCTTC.

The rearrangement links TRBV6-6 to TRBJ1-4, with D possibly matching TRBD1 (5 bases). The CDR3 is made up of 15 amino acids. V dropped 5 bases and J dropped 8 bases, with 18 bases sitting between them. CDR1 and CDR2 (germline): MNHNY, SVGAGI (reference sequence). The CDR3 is CASSVGEAAGEKLFF. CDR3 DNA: TGTGCCAGCAGTGTAGGGGAGGCCGCAGGGGAAAAACTGTTTTTT.

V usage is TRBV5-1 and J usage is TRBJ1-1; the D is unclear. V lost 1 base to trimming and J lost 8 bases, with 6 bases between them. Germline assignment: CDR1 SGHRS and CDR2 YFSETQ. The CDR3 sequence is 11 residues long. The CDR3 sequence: CASSLNSEAFF. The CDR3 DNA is TGCGCCAGCAGCTTGAATTCAGAAGCTTTCTTT. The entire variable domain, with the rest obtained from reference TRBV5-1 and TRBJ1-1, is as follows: KAGVTQTPRYLIKTRGQQVTLSCSPISGHRSVSWYQQTPGQGLQFLFEYFSETQRNKGNFPGRFSGRQFSNSRSEMNVSTLELGDSALYLCASSLNSEAFFGQGTRLTVV.

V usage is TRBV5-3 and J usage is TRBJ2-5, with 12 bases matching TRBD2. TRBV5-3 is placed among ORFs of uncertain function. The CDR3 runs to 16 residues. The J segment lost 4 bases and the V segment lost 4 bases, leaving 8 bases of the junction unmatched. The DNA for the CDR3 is TGTGCCAGAAGCCCTAGCGGGGGGGCTTGGGGAGAGACCCAGTACTTC. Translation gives CARSPSGGAWGETQYF.

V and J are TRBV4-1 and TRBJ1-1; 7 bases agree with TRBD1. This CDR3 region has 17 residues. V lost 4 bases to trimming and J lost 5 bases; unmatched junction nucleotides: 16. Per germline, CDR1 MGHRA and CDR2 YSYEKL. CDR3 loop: CASSRQLPGQPVTEAFF. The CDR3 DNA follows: TGCGCCAGCAGCCGCCAGCTTCCGGGACAGCCGGTTACTGAAGCTTTCTTT.